The entry below gives a single T cell receptor (beta chain) sequence along with its context. This specimen belongs to a study of OX40 agonist ivuxolimab in advanced cancers. Turning to the study itself: Ivuxolimab, which is an agonistic anti-OX40 (CD134) antibody, was administered to the patients. Of mixed ages from about 23 to 79 and averaging about 60 years, the group was about 80% male. Earlier treatment with anti-PD-1, anti-PD-L1 or anti-CTLA-4 was permitted, and 30% to 40% had received some.

V lost 6 bases, J lost 6 bases, and 6 bases lay in between. Looked up from germline, CDR1 is LNHDA and CDR2 is SQIVND (reference sequence). The CDR3 has 11 amino acids. The table came from immunoSEQ multiplex PCR; TCRdb's copy has only in-frame clones and leaves some out. The top ten clones hold over 0.6% of a sample with 65,000 to 85,000 clones, 80% to 95% of them seen once. The sample here was CD4+ or CD8+ T cells sorted from blood, taken in a trial of the OX40 agonist ivuxolimab. V usage is TRBV19 and J usage is TRBJ2-1; the D is unclear. The sequence was collected from an adult with an advanced solid tumor such as melanoma, head and neck, liver or kidney cancer. CDR3 region: CASSQFNEQFF. DNA of the CDR3: TGTGCCAGTAGCCAGTTCAATGAGCAGTTCTTC.